A single sample is the source of the 18 T cell receptor beta chains below, sequenced in a study of blood T cell repertoires in COVID-19. Sequencing used immunoSEQ multiplex PCR; TCRdb keeps in-frame clones, though not all of them. There are just over 300,000 clones in the sample; 70% to 90% occur only once, and more than 2% lies in the top ten. The sample consisted of PBMCs or T cells enriched from blood (not recorded which). The receptors here all came from a young man who had recovered from COVID-19.

This chain connects TRBV19 to TRBJ1-5; D remains ambiguous. V was shortened by 2 bases and J by 13 bases, with 15 bases between the two germline ends. This CDR3 region has 13 residues. In germline, CDR1 is LNHDA, CDR2 SQIVND (reference sequence). CDR3 sequence: CASSIFAWRLQHF. The CDR3 region has the DNA TGTGCCAGTAGTATATTCGCCTGGCGGCTACAGCATTTT.

This chain uses TRBV19 with TRBJ1-5; the match to TRBD1 covers 7 bases. Trimming at V came to 8 bases and at J to 3 bases, leaving 4 bases not matched to a gene. The CDR3 covers 13 residues. CDR1 and CDR2 (germline): LNHDA, SQIVND (reference sequence). CDR3 region: CASSGTVNQPQHF. CDR3 sequence (DNA): TGTGCCAGTTCCGGGACAGTCAATCAGCCCCAGCATTTT. The variable domain in full, completed from reference TRBV19 and TRBJ1-5, reads DGGITQSPKYLFRKEGQNVTLSCEQNLNHDAMYWYRQDPGQGLRLIYYSQIVNDFQKGDIAEGYSVSREKKESFPLTVTSAQKNPTAFYLCASSGTVNQPQHFGDGTRLSIL.

The rearrangement links TRBV10-1 to TRBJ1-4; D remains unclear. Germline V gene data show CDR1 as WNHNN and CDR2 as SYGVQD (reference sequence). V lost 0 bases and J lost 8, with 10 bases in between. The CDR3 is 14 amino acids. CDR3 DNA sequence: TGCGCCAGCAGTGAGTCGAGGGCGCGGGAAAAACTGTTTTTT. Amino acid sequence: CASSESRAREKLFF.

This clone was picked up many times. J is TRBJ1-2 and V is TRBV19; no clear D. Trimming removed 6 bases at V and 2 bases at J, with 7 bases between. This CDR3 spans 12 amino acids. The germline CDR1 and CDR2 sequences are LNHDA and SQIVND (reference sequence). The CDR3 sequence: CASRTENYGYTF. The CDR3 DNA is TGTGCCAGTAGGACTGAGAACTATGGCTACACCTTC.

This chain uses TRBV6-1 with TRBJ1-2, with a possible D match to TRBD1 (6 bases). CDR1 is MNHNS and CDR2 is SASEGT in the germline V gene. This CDR3 has 10 amino acids. V lost 5 bases and J 11 bases, leaving 9 bases between the germline ends. CDR3 region: CASSLQGYTF. In DNA, the CDR3 is TGTGCCAGCAGTCTCCAGGGGTACACCTTC.

This rearrangement joins TRBV4-1 to TRBJ1-2; 9 nucleotides match TRBD1. After removal of 2 bases from V and 8 bases from J, the junction contained 12 bases not matched to a gene. The V gene's germline CDR1 is MGHRA and CDR2 YSYEKL. The CDR3 loop spans 16 amino acids. The CDR3 here is CASSQPGQGSLLGYTF. The DNA for the CDR3 is TGCGCCAGCAGCCAACCGGGACAGGGCTCCCTTTTGGGCTACACCTTC.

The chain links TRBV23-1 to TRBJ2-7; 8 bases line up with TRBD1. TRBV23-1 is an open reading frame, and its role is uncertain. The CDR3 extends over 14 amino acids. The V and J ends lost 4 bases and 7 bases, in that order; junction bases with no gene match: 9. This chain's CDR3 is CASSPRATGEEQYF. DNA for the CDR3: TGCGCCAGCAGTCCAAGGGCGACAGGGGAAGAGCAGTACTTC.

V usage is TRBV7-8 and J usage is TRBJ1-5; perhaps TRBD1 as D (5 bases). Germline lookup yields CDR1 SGHVS and CDR2 FQNEAQ. The CDR3 sequence is 16 residues long. The V gene lost 2 bases and the J gene lost 1 base, with 12 bases spanning the gap. The CDR3 here is CASSLTTGQSNQPQHF. The CDR3 DNA reads as TGTGCCAGCAGCTTAACCACCGGACAAAGCAATCAGCCCCAGCATTTT.

The J gene is TRBJ2-3, the V gene TRBV5-1; 14 bases line up with TRBD2. V lost 3 bases to trimming and J lost 11 bases; unmatched junction nucleotides: 8. The CDR3 extends over 15 amino acids. The germline CDR1 and CDR2 sequences are SGHRS and YFSETQ. The CDR3 coding sequence is TGCGCCAGCAGCTCCTCGACTAGCGGGGGGGACAAGCAGTATTTT. It codes for CASSSSTSGGDKQYF.

The rearrangement joins TRBV10-2 to TRBJ1-3; D is ambiguous. The CDR3 has 15 residues. CDR1 and CDR2 (germline): WSHSY, SAAADI. The germline V and J ends were trimmed by 3 bases and 0 bases, with 9 bases remaining between them. The CDR3 spells CASSEVSISGNTIYF. The CDR3 DNA reads TGCGCCAGCAGTGAAGTAAGCATCTCTGGAAACACCATATATTTT.

V is TRBV5-3 and J is TRBJ2-5; TRBD2 might be the D (5 bases). TRBV5-3 is placed among ORFs of uncertain function. The CDR3 sequence is 12 residues long. Trimming shortened V by 6 bases and J by 5 bases, and 11 bases separated the two germline ends. CDR3 DNA sequence: TGTGCCAGAAAAGAGGGCTCGGAGACCCAGTACTTC. Its translation is CARKEGSETQYF.

This clone was seen a single time. The chain employs TRBV5-1 and TRBJ2-3; 7 positions match TRBD1. In germline, CDR1 is SGHRS, CDR2 YFSETQ. J lost 2 bases, V lost 4 bases, and 7 bases had no gene match. This CDR3 is 15 amino acids long. The CDR3 DNA is TGCGCCAGCAGCCCGGGACAGAACCCCACAGATACGCAGTATTTT. It translates to CASSPGQNPTDTQYF. Variable domain in full (rest from reference TRBV5-1 and TRBJ2-3): KAGVTQTPRYLIKTRGQQVTLSCSPISGHRSVSWYQQTPGQGLQFLFEYFSETQRNKGNFPGRFSGRQFSNSRSEMNVSTLELGDSALYLCASSPGQNPTDTQYFGPGTRLTVL.

In DNA form, the CDR3 reads TGTGCCAGCAGTTGGACTAGCGGGGGGGCTATTGAGCAGTTCTTC. As protein: CASSWTSGGAIEQFF. This chain connects TRBV2 to TRBJ2-1; 15 nucleotides align to TRBD2. CDR1 is SNHLY, CDR2 FYNNEI, per germline. The CDR3 length is 15 residues. The V gene end was trimmed by 5 bases and the J gene end by 9 bases; junction bases not matched to a gene: 5.

The chain recombines TRBV10-3 with TRBJ2-1, with 9 bases identical to TRBD2. The V and J ends lost 5 bases and 3 bases, in that order; junction bases with no gene match: 8. The CDR3 sequence is 16 residues long. Germline lookup yields CDR1 ENHRY and CDR2 SYGVKD. The CDR3 here is CAISSAGGVYYNEQFF. CDR3 coding DNA: TGTGCCATCAGTTCAGCGGGGGGCGTATACTACAATGAGCAGTTCTTC.

The chain couples TRBV4-2 to TRBJ1-5; TRBD1 might be the D (6 bases). This CDR3 has 16 amino acids. CDR1 and CDR2 (germline): LGHNA, YNFKEQ. Trimming took off 1 base at V and 4 bases at J, with 14 bases between the two ends. CDR3: CASSQAAKGGNQPQHF. The CDR3 region has the DNA TGTGCCAGCAGCCAAGCGGCCAAAGGGGGTAATCAGCCCCAGCATTTT.

V is TRBV29-1 and J is TRBJ2-3; 9 nucleotides agree with TRBD1. Trimming removed 3 bases from V and 0 bases from J; junction bases left unmatched: 10. The germline V gene encodes CDR1 SQVTM and CDR2 ANQGSEA. The CDR3 loop spans 17 amino acids. CDR3 in DNA: TGCAGCGTTGAGTTTTTTCCGGGACAGGGAAGCACAGATACGCAGTATTTT. Protein: CSVEFFPGQGSTDTQYF.

The CDR3 bases are TGTGCCAGCAGCCCCAGGAGAGCGGGGATGAGCGAGCAGTACTTC. Its translation is CASSPRRAGMSEQYF. V and J are TRBV5-4 and TRBJ2-7; 7 nucleotides match TRBD2. In germline, CDR1 is SGHNT, CDR2 YYREEE (reference sequence). Germline trimming cut 4 bases from V and 6 bases from J; bases unmatched to any gene: 13. There are 15 residues in the CDR3. Full variable domain (rest looked up from reference TRBV5-4 and TRBJ2-7): ETGVTQSPTHLIKTRGQQVTLRCSSQSGHNTVSWYQQALGQGPQFIFQYYREEENGRGNFPPRFSGLQFPNYSSELNVNALELDDSALYLCASSPRRAGMSEQYFGPGTRLTVT.

This sequence joins TRBV24-1 and TRBJ2-4; possibly TRBD2 for D (7 bases). This CDR3 has 18 residues. Germline V lookup: CDR1 KGHDR, CDR2 SFDVKD. V was cut by 5 bases and J by 4 bases, with 23 bases left in between. CDR3 DNA sequence: TGTGCCACCAGTGCTGTGGGGCTTGAAAGGGGGGGAAAAAACATTCAGTACTTC. Translating gives CATSAVGLERGGKNIQYF.